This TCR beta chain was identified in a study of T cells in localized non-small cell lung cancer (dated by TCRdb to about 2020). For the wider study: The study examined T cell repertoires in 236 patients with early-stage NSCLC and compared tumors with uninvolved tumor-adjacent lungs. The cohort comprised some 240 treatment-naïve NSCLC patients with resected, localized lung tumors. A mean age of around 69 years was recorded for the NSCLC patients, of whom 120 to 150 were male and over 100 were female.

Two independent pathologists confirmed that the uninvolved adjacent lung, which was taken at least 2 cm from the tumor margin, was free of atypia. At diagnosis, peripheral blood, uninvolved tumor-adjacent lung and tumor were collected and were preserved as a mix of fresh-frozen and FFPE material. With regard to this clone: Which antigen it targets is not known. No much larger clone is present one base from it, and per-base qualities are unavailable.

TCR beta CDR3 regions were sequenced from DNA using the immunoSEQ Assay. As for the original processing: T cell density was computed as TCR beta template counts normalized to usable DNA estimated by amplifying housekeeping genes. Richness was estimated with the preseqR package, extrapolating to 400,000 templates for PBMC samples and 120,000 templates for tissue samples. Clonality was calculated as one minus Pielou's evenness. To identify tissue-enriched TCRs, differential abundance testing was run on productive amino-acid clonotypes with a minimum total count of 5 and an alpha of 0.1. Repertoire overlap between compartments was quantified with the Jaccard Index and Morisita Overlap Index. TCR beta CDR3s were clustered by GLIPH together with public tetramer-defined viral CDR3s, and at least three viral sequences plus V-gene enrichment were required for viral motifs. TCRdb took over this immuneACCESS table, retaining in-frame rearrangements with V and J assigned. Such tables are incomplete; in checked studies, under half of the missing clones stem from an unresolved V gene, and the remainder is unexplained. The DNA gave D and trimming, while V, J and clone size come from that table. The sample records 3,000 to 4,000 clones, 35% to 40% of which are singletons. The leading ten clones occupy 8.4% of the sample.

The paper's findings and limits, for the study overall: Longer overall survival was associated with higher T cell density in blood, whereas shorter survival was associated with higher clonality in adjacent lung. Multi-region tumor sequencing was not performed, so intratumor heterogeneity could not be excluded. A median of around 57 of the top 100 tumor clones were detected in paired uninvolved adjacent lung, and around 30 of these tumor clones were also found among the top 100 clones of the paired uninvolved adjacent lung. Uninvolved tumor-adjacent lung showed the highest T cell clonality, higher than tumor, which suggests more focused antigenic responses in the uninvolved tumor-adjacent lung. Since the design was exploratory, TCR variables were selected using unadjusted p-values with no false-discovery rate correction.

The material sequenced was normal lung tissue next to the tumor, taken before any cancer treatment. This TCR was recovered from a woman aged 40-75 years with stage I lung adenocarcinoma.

Here the CDR3 is given as CASSTVVGGELFF. At the DNA level, the sequence is TGTGCCAGCAGTACAGTAGTAGGTGGGGAGCTGTTTTTT. The sequence links TRBV6-8 to TRBJ2-2; the D gene cannot be resolved reliably. Relative to germline, V is 5 bases shorter and J is 8 bases shorter, with 12 bases between their ends. From cysteine to phenylalanine, the CDR3 is 13 amino acids long. Here the CDR3 DNA is all that survives: 39 bases in frame from base 1. CDR1 MNHGY and CDR2 SAAAGT were looked up in the germline V gene.